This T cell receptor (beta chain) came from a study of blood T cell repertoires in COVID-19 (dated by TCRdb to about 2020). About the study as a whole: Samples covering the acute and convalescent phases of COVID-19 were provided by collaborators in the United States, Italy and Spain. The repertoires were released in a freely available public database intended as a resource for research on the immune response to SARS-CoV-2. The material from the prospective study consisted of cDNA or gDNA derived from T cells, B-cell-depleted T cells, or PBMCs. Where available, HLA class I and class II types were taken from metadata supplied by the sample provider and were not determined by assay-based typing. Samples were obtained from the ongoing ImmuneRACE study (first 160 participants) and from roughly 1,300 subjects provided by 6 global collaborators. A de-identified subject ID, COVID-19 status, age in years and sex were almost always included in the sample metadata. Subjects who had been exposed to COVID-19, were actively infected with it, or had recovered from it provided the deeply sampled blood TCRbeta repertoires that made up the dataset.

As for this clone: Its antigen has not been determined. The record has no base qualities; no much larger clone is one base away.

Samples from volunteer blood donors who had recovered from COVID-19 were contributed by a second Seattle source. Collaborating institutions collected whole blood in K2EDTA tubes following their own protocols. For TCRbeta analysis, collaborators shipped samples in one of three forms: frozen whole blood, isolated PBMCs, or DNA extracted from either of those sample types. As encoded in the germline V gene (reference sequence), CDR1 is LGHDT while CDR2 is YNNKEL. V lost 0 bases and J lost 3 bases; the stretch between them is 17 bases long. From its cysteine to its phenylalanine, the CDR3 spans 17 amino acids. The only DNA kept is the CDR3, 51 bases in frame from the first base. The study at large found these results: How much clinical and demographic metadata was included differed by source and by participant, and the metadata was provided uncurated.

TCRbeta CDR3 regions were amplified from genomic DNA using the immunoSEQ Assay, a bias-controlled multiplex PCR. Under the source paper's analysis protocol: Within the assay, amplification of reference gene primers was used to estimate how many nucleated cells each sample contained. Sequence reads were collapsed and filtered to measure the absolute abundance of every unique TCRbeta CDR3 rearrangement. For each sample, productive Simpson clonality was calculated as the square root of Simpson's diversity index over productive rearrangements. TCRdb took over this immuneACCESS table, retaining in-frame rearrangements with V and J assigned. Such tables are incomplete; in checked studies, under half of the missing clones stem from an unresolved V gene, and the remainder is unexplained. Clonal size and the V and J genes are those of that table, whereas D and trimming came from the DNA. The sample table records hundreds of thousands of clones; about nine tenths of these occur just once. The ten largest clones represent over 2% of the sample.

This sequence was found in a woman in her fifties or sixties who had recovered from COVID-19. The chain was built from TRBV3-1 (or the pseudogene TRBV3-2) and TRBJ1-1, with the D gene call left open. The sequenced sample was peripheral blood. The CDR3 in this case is CASSQDAHGGRHTEAFF. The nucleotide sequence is TGTGCCAGCAGCCAAGACGCCCATGGAGGTCGGCACACTGAAGCTTTCTTT.